This TCR beta chain was captured by sequencing in a study of beta chain features in type 1 diabetes. Overall study: On cell yields, gender and age, patients and healthy donors were similar.

Trimming removed 5 bases at V and 0 bases at J, with 14 bases between. The CDR3 loop spans 15 amino acids. Germline values: CDR1 GTSNPN, CDR2 SVGIG (reference sequence). Expressed TCRB transcripts got sequenced, as all isolated RNA was reverse transcribed. Sequencing used immunoSEQ multiplex PCR; TCRdb keeps in-frame clones, though not all of them. The sample comprises under 250,000 clones, roughly 11% of which are singletons, and 1% to 1.5% rests with the top ten. V gene TRBV30 combines with J gene TRBJ1-5; the D gene is possibly TRBD1 (6 bases). Sequencing used central memory CD4+ T cells from blood. This receptor was obtained from a man aged 18 to 30 in good health. The CDR3 protein is CAWSRQDYSNQPQHF. The CDR3 nucleotides are TGTGCCTGGTCCCGACAGGACTATAGCAATCAGCCCCAGCATTTT. The full variable domain, in which reference TRBV30 and TRBJ1-5 provide the parts outside the CDR3, is SQTIHQWPATLVQPVGSPLSLECTVEGTSNPNLYWYRQAAGRGLQLLFYSVGIGQISSEVPQNLSASRPQDRQFILSSKKLLLSDSGFYLCAWSRQDYSNQPQHFGDGTRLSIL.